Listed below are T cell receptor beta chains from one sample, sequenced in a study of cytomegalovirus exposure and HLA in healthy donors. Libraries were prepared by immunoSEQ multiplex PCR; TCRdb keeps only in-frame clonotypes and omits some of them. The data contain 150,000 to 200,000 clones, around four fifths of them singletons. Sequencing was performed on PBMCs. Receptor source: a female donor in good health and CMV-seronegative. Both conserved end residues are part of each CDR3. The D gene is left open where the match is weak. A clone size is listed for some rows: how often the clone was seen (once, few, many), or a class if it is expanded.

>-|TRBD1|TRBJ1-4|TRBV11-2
CASSPPPGQRNEKLFF
TGTGCCAGCAGCCCCCCGCCGGGACAGAGGAATGAAAAACTGTTTTTT
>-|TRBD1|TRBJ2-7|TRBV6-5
CASTFRDRASYEQYF
TGTGCCAGCACCTTCCGGGACAGGGCCTCCTACGAGCAGTACTTC
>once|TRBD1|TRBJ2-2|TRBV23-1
CASSLFRGLNTGELFF
TGCGCCAGCAGTCTTTTTAGGGGGCTGAACACCGGGGAGCTGTTTTTT
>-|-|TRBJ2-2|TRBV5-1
CASSLDLSTGELFF
TGCGCCAGCAGCTTGGATTTGAGCACCGGGGAGCTGTTTTTT
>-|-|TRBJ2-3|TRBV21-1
CASSKVPSGRETQYF
TGTGCCAGCAGCAAAGTCCCTAGCGGGAGGGAAACGCAGTATTTT
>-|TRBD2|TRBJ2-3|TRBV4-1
CASSQTTSGGQDTQYF
TGCGCCAGCAGCCAAACCACTAGCGGGGGTCAGGATACGCAGTATTTT
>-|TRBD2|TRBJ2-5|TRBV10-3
CAISEGGGGRETQYF
TGTGCCATCAGTGAGGGCGGGGGGGGCCGGGAGACCCAGTACTTC
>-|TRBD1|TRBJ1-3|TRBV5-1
CASSQGDRSAGNTIYF
TGCGCCAGCAGCCAAGGGGACAGGTCTGCTGGAAACACCATATATTTT
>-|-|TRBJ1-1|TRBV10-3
CAISPEWRAATEAFF
TGTGCCATCAGTCCCGAATGGAGAGCCGCGACTGAAGCTTTCTTT
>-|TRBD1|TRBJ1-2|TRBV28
CASSRGQAALVWGYTF
TGTGCCAGCAGCCGTGGACAGGCCGCCTTAGTATGGGGCTACACCTTC
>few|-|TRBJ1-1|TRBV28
CASSLLNTEAFF
TGTGCCAGCAGTCTCTTAAACACTGAAGCTTTCTTT
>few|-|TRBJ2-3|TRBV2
CATTNTDTQYF
TGTGCCACGACAAACACAGATACGCAGTATTTT
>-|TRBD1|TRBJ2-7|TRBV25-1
CASSGTSGGVSYEQYF
TGTGCCAGCAGTGGAACTTCAGGGGGCGTCTCCTACGAGCAGTACTTC
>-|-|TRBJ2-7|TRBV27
CASSLGLTTEQYF
TGTGCCAGCAGTTTGGGGTTGACTACCGAGCAGTACTTC
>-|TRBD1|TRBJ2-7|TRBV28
CASSFVTGQVRIYEQYF
TGTGCCAGCAGTTTTGTAACCGGACAGGTTAGAATCTACGAGCAGTACTTC
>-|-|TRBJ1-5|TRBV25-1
CASAPGGDQPQHF
TGTGCCAGCGCCCCGGGAGGGGATCAGCCCCAGCATTTT
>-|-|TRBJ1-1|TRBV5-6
CASSRIRDTEAFF
TGTGCCAGCAGCCGGATACGGGACACTGAAGCTTTCTTT